This T cell receptor (beta chain) originates from a study of T-cell reconstitution after alpha-beta-depleted transplantation in children. Unmatched junction bases numbered 13, after V lost 8 bases and J lost 4 bases. The CDR3 totals 17 residues. Per the germline V gene, CDR1 is LGHNA and CDR2 is YNFKEQ. Unique molecular identifiers were used in preparing the TCRbeta library. MiXCR, run by TCRdb on the PCR reads, gives a single entry per CDR3 protein. The sample lists a few hundred thousand distinct CDR3 sequences, more than 7.5% occurring once. This clonotype showed up just a few times. This TCR derives from a human donor who donated a stem cell graft to a child with SCID. The rearrangement uses TRBV4-2 and TRBJ1-4; 10 nucleotides match TRBD1. Sample: PBMCs from the stem cell graft donor, taken from the stem cell graft. The CDR3 region is CASRRVPGQGNNEKLFF. CDR3 nucleotides: TGTGCCAGCCGAAGAGTCCCGGGACAGGGGAATAATGAAAAACTGTTTTTT.